These 30 T cell receptor beta chains came from one sample sequenced in a study of regulatory T cells in long-lasting Graves disease. According to the study, TCR beta libraries were built with iRepertoire HTBI primers and CDR3-region Arm-PCR. TCRdb independently ran MiXCR on the multiplex PCR reads; one entry per CDR3 protein. The repertoire holds 350,000 to 450,000 distinct CDR3 sequences, with roughly 20% as singletons. Stated time point: persistent/refractory GD, antithyroid drugs over 5 years with positive TRAb. With RNA extracted from PBMCs as input, the TCR library was made. The sample here was peripheral blood mononuclear cells (PBMCs), taken when the disease was refractory, from a patient treated with antithyroid drugs. All receptors derive from a female donor with Graves disease.

This clonotype was seen a few times. V is TRBV20-1 and J is TRBJ2-3; a weak D match, TRBD1 (5 bases). This CDR3 is 12 amino acids long. The germline V gene has CDR1 DFQATT and CDR2 SNEGSKA (reference sequence). In DNA, the CDR3 is TGCAGCATTTATTCAGGGCCAGATACGCAGTATTTT. This codes for CSIYSGPDTQYF.

The chain combines TRBV10-3 with TRBJ1-1; D is uncertain. In germline, CDR1 is ENHRY, CDR2 SYGVKD. The CDR3 is 15 residues long. V lost 3 bases, J lost 0 bases, and 11 bases lay in between. The CDR3 reads CAISDEATVNTEAFF. CDR3 coding DNA: TGTGCCATCAGTGATGAGGCGACGGTGAACACTGAAGCTTTCTTT.

The rearrangement links TRBV5-1 to TRBJ2-1; TRBD2 might be the D (5 bases). The CDR3 loop spans 15 amino acids. The V end lost 4 bases, the J end lost 10 bases, and 21 bases lay between the germline ends. CDR1 and CDR2 from the germline V gene are SGHRS and YFSETQ. The CDR3 here is CASSHPETTTNEQFF. The CDR3 nucleotides are TGCGCCAGCAGCCACCCCGAGACTACCACCAACGAGCAGTTCTTC.

The chain employs TRBV20-1 and TRBJ2-4, with 9 bases fitting TRBD2. Trimming removed 5 bases from V and 5 bases from J; junction bases left unmatched: 10. There are 15 residues in the CDR3. The V gene's germline CDR1 is DFQATT and CDR2 SNEGSKA (reference sequence). The CDR3 loop is CSAGGFSGGENIQYF. In nucleotides, the CDR3 is TGCAGTGCTGGGGGTTTTAGCGGGGGAGAAAACATTCAGTACTTC.

This chain uses TRBV11-2 with TRBJ1-3, with no clear D. Trimming removed 4 bases from V and 4 bases from J, with 20 bases in between. CDR1 SGHAT and CDR2 FQNNGV come from the germline V gene. The CDR3 extends over 17 amino acids. The CDR3 nucleotides are TGTGCCAGCAGCTCCCCTGGGAAACACCGTACAGGAAACACCATATATTTT. Amino acids: CASSSPGKHRTGNTIYF.

At least ten counts were recorded for this clonotype. The chain combines TRBV30 with TRBJ2-5, with a tentative D call TRBD2 (5 bases). V lost 4 bases and J lost 4, with 16 bases in between. CDR3 length equals 14 residues. Germline V gives CDR1 GTSNPN, CDR2 SVGIG (reference sequence). In DNA, the CDR3 is TGTGCCTGGACTGCCTACGGGATTGGAGAGACCCAGTACTTC. This gives the protein CAWTAYGIGETQYF.

The chain combines TRBV4-3 with TRBJ2-3, with 13 nucleotides matching TRBD2. The germline V gene encodes CDR1 LGHNA and CDR2 YSLEER. V trimming: 4 bases; J trimming: 2 bases; junction bases outside the gene matches: 3. The CDR3 loop spans 16 amino acids. The chain's CDR3 is CASSPGTSGVTDTQYF. CDR3 sequence (DNA): TGCGCCAGCAGCCCTGGGACTAGCGGGGTCACAGATACGCAGTATTTT.

The sample holds one count of this clonotype. V gene TRBV27 combines with J gene TRBJ2-1; 13 bases map to TRBD2. The V and J ends lost 7 bases and 0 bases, in that order; junction bases with no gene match: 6. Germline V gene data show CDR1 as MNHEY and CDR2 as SMNVEV (reference sequence). The CDR3 sequence is 17 residues long. The CDR3 bases are TGTGCCAGCACTTTGACTAGCGGGAGGAGCTCCTACAATGAGCAGTTCTTC. Amino acid sequence: CASTLTSGRSSYNEQFF.

This chain joins TRBV7-2 and TRBJ2-1; 7 nucleotides align to TRBD1. Germline CDR1 SGHTA, CDR2 FQGNSA. The CDR3 runs 13 residues. J gave up 6 bases and V 6 bases, and 5 bases lay outside the gene matches. The CDR3 nucleotides read TGTGCCAGCAGGCCTGCAGGGGGCAATGAGCAGTTCTTC. This codes for CASRPAGGNEQFF.

The chain combines TRBV28 with TRBJ2-1; 7 bases align to TRBD2. Germline assignment: CDR1 MDHEN and CDR2 SYDVKM. There are 15 residues in the CDR3. V dropped 2 bases and J dropped 4; count of bases not matched to a gene: 5. The CDR3 protein is CASSLQLATYNEQFF. For the CDR3, the DNA is TGTGCCAGCAGTTTACAACTAGCGACATACAATGAGCAGTTCTTC.

This clonotype came up a few times. V and J are TRBV5-1 and TRBJ1-1, with TRBD1 identical over 8 bases. Germline V CDR1 and CDR2: SGHRS, YFSETQ. V dropped 2 bases and J dropped 0; count of bases not matched to a gene: 9. The CDR3 totals 17 residues. CDR3 residues: CASSFNSQGALNTEAFF. The DNA for the CDR3 is TGCGCCAGCAGCTTTAACTCCCAGGGGGCTCTGAACACTGAAGCTTTCTTT.

This clonotype was seen many times. J is TRBJ2-7 and V is TRBV20-1, with TRBD1 matching 9 bases. CDR1 and CDR2 from the germline V gene are DFQATT and SNEGSKA (reference sequence). The V and J ends lost 1 base and 3 bases, in that order; junction bases with no gene match: 16. The CDR3 is 18 amino acids. The CDR3 loop reads CSARGGSQPGQGVYEQYF. CDR3 bases: TGCAGTGCTAGAGGCGGGAGTCAACCGGGACAGGGTGTCTACGAGCAGTACTTC.

The J gene is TRBJ1-4, the V gene TRBV7-2; maybe TRBD1 (6 bases). Germline CDR1 reads SGHTA; CDR2 reads FQGNSA. Trimming removed 1 base at V and 6 bases at J, with 12 bases between. This CDR3 region has 15 residues. CDR3 amino acids: CASSLGLGTYEKLFF. The CDR3 region has the DNA TGTGCCAGCAGCTTAGGTTTGGGGACATATGAAAAACTGTTTTTT.

This chain links TRBV29-1 with TRBJ1-1, with a possible D match to TRBD1 (5 bases). CDR1 is SQVTM, CDR2 ANQGSEA, per germline. This CDR3 contains 12 residues. The V end was cut by 5 bases, the J end by 7 bases, with 14 bases between. The DNA for the CDR3 is TGCAGCGTTTTTAGATTACAGGTTGAAGCTTTCTTT. Amino acid sequence: CSVFRLQVEAFF.

This clonotype has ten or more counts. One junction end does not reproduce the germline sequence, and a read error may be involved. The rearrangement joins TRBV12-3 or TRBV12-4 to TRBJ2-5; 11 bases align to TRBD2. CDR3 length equals 15 residues. The CDR3 reads CASSLAGGGQETQYF. The CDR3 nucleotides read TGTGCCAGCAGCTTAGCGGGAGGGGGACAAGAGACCCAGTACTTC.

This clonotype came up a few times. This rearrangement joins TRBV4-1 to TRBJ1-4, with 7 bases aligning to TRBD1. This CDR3 spans 17 amino acids. V lost 0 bases, J lost 5 bases, and 9 bases stayed unmatched. The germline V gene encodes CDR1 MGHRA and CDR2 YSYEKL. The CDR3 here is CASSQEDRQGGNEKLFF. As DNA, the CDR3 is TGCGCCAGCAGCCAAGAAGATCGACAGGGCGGCAATGAAAAACTGTTTTTT.

On this clonotype itself: A read error may account for a junction end that differs from germline. CDR3 nucleotides: TGTGCTAGCAGTTCAGGGACACTAGATTACCAAGAGACCCAGTACTTC. It is translated as CASSSGTLDYQETQYF. The rearrangement joins TRBV7-7 to TRBJ2-5; D perhaps matches TRBD1 (6 bases). The CDR3 loop spans 16 amino acids. CDR1 is SSHAT and CDR2 is FNYEAQ in the germline V gene (reference sequence).

The V call is TRBV7-9, the J call TRBJ2-5; D is perhaps TRBD2 (6 bases). CDR3 length: 16 residues. Germline loops: CDR1 SEHNR, CDR2 FQNEAQ (reference sequence). Trimming shortened V by 5 bases and J by 5 bases, and 21 bases separated the two germline ends. This CDR3 is CASSNPLREFVETQYF. DNA of the CDR3: TGTGCCAGCAGCAACCCCCTACGGGAGTTTGTGGAGACCCAGTACTTC.

On this clonotype itself: A clone one base away is much larger, so this may be a read error. The V and J genes are TRBV6-2 or TRBV6-3 and TRBJ1-1; the match to TRBD1 covers 7 bases. In germline, CDR1 is MNHEY, CDR2 SVGEGT. CDR3 length equals 17 residues. The junction had 14 bases not matched to a gene; V was cut back by 7 bases and J by 0 bases. The CDR3, as DNA: TGTGCCAGCATCAATGAAGGGGGCATAAACCTGAACACTGAAGCTTTCTTT. Residues: CASINEGGINLNTEAFF.

This clonotype was counted ten times or more. The rearrangement links TRBV6-2 or TRBV6-3 to TRBJ1-2; D gene ambiguous. V lost 0 bases, J lost 1 base, and 12 bases lay in between. Germline V gene sequence: CDR1 MNHEY, CDR2 SVGEGT. The CDR3 spans 16 residues. The CDR3 reads CASSYSSRVFNYGYTF. The CDR3 nucleotides are TGTGCCAGCAGTTACTCGAGTCGGGTTTTTAACTATGGCTACACCTTC.

This clonotype was counted many times. V usage is TRBV6-5 and J usage is TRBJ2-5; 13 positions match TRBD2. The junction had 10 bases not matched to a gene; V was cut back by 2 bases and J by 4 bases. Germline V gives CDR1 MNHEY, CDR2 SVGAGI. This CDR3 region has 18 residues. The CDR3 DNA follows: TGTGCCAGCAGTTACGAGGAGAGACTAGCGGGAGGACGAGAGACCCAGTACTTC. Translating gives CASSYEERLAGGRETQYF.

This clonotype is a singleton in its sample. The gene calls are TRBV29-1 and TRBJ2-1; 13 bases are a match to TRBD2. CDR3 length equals 14 residues. Germline-derived CDR1 and CDR2 are SQVTM and ANQGSEA. Trimming at V came to 8 bases and at J to 9 bases, leaving 10 bases not matched to a gene. The CDR3 DNA follows: TGCAGCACCGCTGGACTAGCGGGAGATAGTGAGCAGTTCTTC. It translates to CSTAGLAGDSEQFF.

On this clonotype itself: Since a much larger clone is just one base distant, this may be a read error. V gene TRBV11-1 combines with J gene TRBJ2-5, with D unresolved. This CDR3 has 13 amino acids. Germline assignment: CDR1 SGHAT and CDR2 FQDESV (reference sequence). CDR3 in amino acids: CTSSPLGSETQYF. DNA for the CDR3: TGTACCAGCAGCCCACTGGGGTCGGAGACCCAGTACTTC.

This clonotype was recorded a few times. V gene TRBV19 combines with J gene TRBJ1-6; maybe TRBD1 (5 bases). V lost 5 bases to trimming and J lost 9 bases, with 17 bases between them. Per germline, CDR1 LNHDA and CDR2 SQIVND (reference sequence). This CDR3 has 15 amino acids. The CDR3 region is CASSVGTTERSPLHF. For the CDR3, the DNA is TGTGCCAGTAGTGTGGGGACTACCGAGCGTTCACCCCTCCACTTT.

This clonotype was counted at least ten times. The rearrangement joins TRBV12-3 or TRBV12-4 to TRBJ1-1, with no clear D. This CDR3 spans 13 amino acids. V was shortened by 7 bases and J by 4 bases, with 13 bases between the two germline ends. The chain's CDR3 is CASTTVPGTEAFF. The CDR3 DNA sequence: TGTGCCAGCACCACCGTCCCGGGCACTGAAGCTTTCTTT.

There are many counts of this clonotype. The chain has TRBV10-3 and TRBJ1-2; D unresolved. Germline CDR1 and CDR2: ENHRY and SYGVKD. Trimming cost V 8 bases and J 2 bases, with 9 bases left between them. The CDR3 runs to 12 residues. CDR3 protein: CAISRVNYGYTF. CDR3 DNA sequence: TGTGCCATCTCAAGGGTAAACTATGGCTACACCTTC.

Notes on this clonotype: Given a much more abundant clone one base away, this may be a read error. The rearrangement links TRBV7-2 to TRBJ1-2, with a tentative D call TRBD1 (5 bases). Germline lookup yields CDR1 SGHTA and CDR2 FQGNSA. Trimming stripped 7 bases from V and 4 bases from J, with 13 bases between. The length of the CDR3 is 13 residues. The CDR3, as DNA: TGTGCCAGCAAGTCAGGGACCCTCTATGGCTACACCTTC. Its translation: CASKSGTLYGYTF.

At least ten counts were recorded for this clonotype. V usage is TRBV6-2 or TRBV6-3 and J usage is TRBJ2-5, with TRBD2 identical over 8 bases. From germline, CDR1 is MNHEY and CDR2 SVGEGT. J lost 5 bases, V lost 3 bases, and 11 bases had no gene match. The CDR3 sequence is 16 residues long. The CDR3 protein is CASSYGSAGGSETQYF. In DNA form, the CDR3 reads TGTGCCAGCAGTTATGGGTCGGCGGGGGGCAGCGAGACCCAGTACTTC.

V usage is TRBV18 and J usage is TRBJ2-7; weak D call: TRBD1 (6 bases). Germline CDR1 reads KGHSH; CDR2 reads LQKENI. This CDR3 region has 16 residues. With 3 bases removed from V and 0 bases from J, the gap between germline ends came to 15 bases. CDR3 residues: CASSPDRAGASYEQYF. CDR3 nucleotide sequence: TGTGCCAGCTCACCGGACCGCGCAGGGGCCTCCTACGAGCAGTACTTC.

This clonotype has more than one count but fewer than ten. This chain connects TRBV4-1 to TRBJ2-7; D remains ambiguous. Germline values: CDR1 MGHRA, CDR2 YSYEKL. V was clipped by 1 base and J by 1 base, with 14 bases between them. The length of the CDR3 is 16 residues. The CDR3 coding sequence is TGCGCCAGCAGCCAAGCACGGATGGATGGGTCCTACGAGCAGTACTTC. Protein: CASSQARMDGSYEQYF.